This T cell receptor (beta chain) emerged from a study of control samples from healthy donors and cancer patients. Trimming removed 5 bases from V and 7 bases from J, with 24 bases in between. CDR3 size: 16 residues. Looked up from germline, CDR1 is MDHEN and CDR2 is SYDVKM. The table came from immunoSEQ multiplex PCR; TCRdb's copy has only in-frame clones and leaves some out. The table shows more than 110,000 clones, with approximately 90% occurring only once. The rearrangement joins TRBV28 to TRBJ2-7; D may be TRBD2 (5 bases). The sample comprised blood. The sequence was collected from a woman under 40 in good health. The CDR3: CASSGLGGRSIGEQYF. CDR3 nucleotides: TGTGCCAGCAGTGGCCTTGGAGGAAGGTCGATAGGAGAGCAGTACTTC.